The next 10 T cell receptor beta chains were all read from a single sample in a study of T cells in localized non-small cell lung cancer. TCRdb keeps only in-frame clones here, not all; method: immunoSEQ multiplex PCR. The sample lists 4,500 to 5,500 clones, more than 25% occurring once. The sequencing used lung tumor tissue, collected before any cancer treatment. Receptor source: a male donor aged 60 or over with stage I lung adenocarcinoma.

The chain couples TRBV19 to TRBJ1-3, with 7 bases fitting TRBD1. Germline V gene lookup returns CDR1 LNHDA and CDR2 SQIVND (reference sequence). This CDR3 is built from 15 residues. After removal of 4 bases from V and 7 bases from J, the junction contained 10 bases not matched to a gene. Here the CDR3 DNA reads TGTGCCAGTAGTAACCCGGGACAGAGTTGGAACACCATATATTTT. Amino acids: CASSNPGQSWNTIYF.

The genes are TRBV30 and TRBJ1-5; D remains unclear. CDR1 is GTSNPN, CDR2 SVGIG, per germline (reference sequence). The ends were cut back, 2 bases at V and 6 bases at J, with 11 bases in the middle. This CDR3 contains 13 residues. The CDR3, as DNA: TGTGCCTGGAGTTATGGCCCCAGTCAGCCCCAGCATTTT. Translated: CAWSYGPSQPQHF.

As to this clone: Relative to the germline gene, one junction end is altered; a read error may explain this. This rearrangement joins TRBV6-8 to TRBJ2-3; D is undetermined. The CDR3 contains 14 residues. Germline V gene lookup returns CDR1 MNHGY and CDR2 SAAAGT. CDR3 amino acids: CAISTDGGTDTQYF. CDR3 bases: TGTGCCATCAGTACGGACGGTGGCACAGATACGCAGTATTTT.

This clone was found many times. The chain recombines TRBV7-4 with TRBJ2-1; 7 bases align to TRBD1. With 2 bases clipped from V and 3 bases from J, the junction kept 4 bases outside the gene matches. CDR1 is SGHVT and CDR2 is SQSDAQ in the germline V gene. The CDR3 contains 15 residues. CDR3 in amino acids: CASSLQGVDYNEQFF. In nucleotides, the CDR3 is TGTGCCAGCAGCTTACAGGGGGTGGACTACAATGAGCAGTTCTTC. The whole variable domain, remainder taken from reference TRBV7-4 and TRBJ2-1, is GAGVSQSPRYKVAKRGRDVALRCDSISGHVTLYWYRQTLGQGSEVLTYSQSDAQRDKSGRPSGRFSAERPERSVSTLKIQRTEQGDSAVYLCASSLQGVDYNEQFFGPGTRLTVL.

The chain combines TRBV4-1 with TRBJ1-5, with a possible D match to TRBD1 (5 bases). The CDR3 sequence is 15 residues long. V lost 3 bases, J lost 2 bases, and 11 bases lay in between. Germline loops: CDR1 MGHRA, CDR2 YSYEKL. The CDR3 bases are TGCGCCAGCAGCCAGACAGCGTGGGGCAATCAGCCCCAGCATTTT. Its protein is CASSQTAWGNQPQHF.

The CDR3 reads CASSSTGASGANVLTF. CDR3 coding DNA: TGTGCCAGCAGCTCCACAGGGGCCTCTGGGGCCAACGTCCTGACTTTC. The rearrangement joins TRBV11-3 to TRBJ2-6, with 7 positions matching TRBD1. Germline V CDR1 and CDR2: SGHNT, YENEEA. Trimming took 4 bases from V and 0 from J; bases not matched to a gene: 3. The CDR3 totals 16 residues.

V usage is TRBV30 and J usage is TRBJ1-3; TRBD1 matches 8 bases. CDR3 size: 16 residues. The V segment lost 2 bases and the J segment 0 bases; nucleotides outside the gene matches: 6. Germline loops: CDR1 GTSNPN, CDR2 SVGIG (reference sequence). The CDR3 sequence is CAWSSWGTGSGNTIYF. The CDR3 nucleotides are TGTGCCTGGAGTTCTTGGGGGACAGGCTCTGGAAACACCATATATTTT.

V gene TRBV5-1 combines with J gene TRBJ2-2, with D tentatively TRBD1 or TRBD2 (5 bases each). The CDR3 extends over 16 amino acids. Trimming pared 4 bases from V and 0 bases from J, leaving 13 bases between. The germline CDR1 and CDR2 sequences are SGHRS and YFSETQ. Here the CDR3 reads CASSDPGRSNTGELFF. CDR3 sequence (DNA): TGCGCCAGCAGCGATCCGGGACGCTCGAACACCGGGGAGCTGTTTTTT.

This clone was counted a few times. The CDR3 sequence: CASSLGENMNTEAFF. The CDR3 nucleotides read TGTGCCAGCAGCTTGGGGGAGAACATGAACACTGAAGCTTTCTTT. The chain carries TRBV11-3 and TRBJ1-1; perhaps TRBD1 as D (5 bases). V was cut by 3 bases and J by 0 bases, with 11 bases left in between. CDR1 and CDR2 from the germline V gene are SGHNT and YENEEA. The CDR3 extends over 15 amino acids.

J is TRBJ1-2 and V is TRBV6-8; 7 bases line up with TRBD1. Looked up from germline, CDR1 is MNHGY and CDR2 is SAAAGT. The V gene end was trimmed by 5 bases and the J gene end by 3 bases; junction bases not matched to a gene: 15. The CDR3 extends over 17 amino acids. The CDR3 nucleotides read TGTGCCAGCAGTGGACTCTGGGGAGGGGGCGCAGACTATGGCTACACCTTC. Protein sequence: CASSGLWGGGADYGYTF.